Each of the 24 T cell receptor beta chains below was sequenced from the same sample in a study of regulatory dendritic cells for organ transplantation. Method: immunoSEQ multiplex PCR; TCRdb's copy keeps in-frame clones and lacks some. The table includes approximately 12,000 clones, around two thirds detected once. Sorted subsets were CFSE-labeled and cultured roughly five days with allogeneic dendritic cells. These receptors lack a known antigen. Input material: naive CD8+ T cells from blood cultured with dendritic cells. The subset here: CD45RA+ naive T cells. The receptors shown here come from a human donor in good health.

In its sample, this clone was seen a few times. CDR3: CASSFFTPQGNSPLHF. DNA of the CDR3: TGTGCCAGCAGCTTTTTCACACCTCAGGGTAATTCACCCCTCCACTTT. The chain is built from TRBV11-2 and TRBJ1-6; D is possibly TRBD1 (5 bases). There are 16 residues in the CDR3. Trimming stripped 3 bases from V and 6 bases from J, with 15 bases between. Germline loops: CDR1 SGHAT, CDR2 FQNNGV.

This clone was detected only once. The chain has TRBV19 and TRBJ1-5, with TRBD1 matching 8 bases. The CDR3 loop spans 18 amino acids. V was pared by 6 bases and J by 6 bases, with 19 bases of the junction left unmatched. Germline lookup yields CDR1 LNHDA and CDR2 SQIVND (reference sequence). CDR3 protein: CASSLYSRTGRVSQPQHF. DNA of the CDR3: TGTGCCAGTAGCTTATATTCCAGGACAGGGAGGGTAAGTCAGCCCCAGCATTTT.

DNA for the CDR3: TGTGCCAGCAGCGTAGAGGACAGTGAAAAACTGTTTTTT. This codes for CASSVEDSEKLFF. The J gene is TRBJ1-4, the V gene TRBV9, with a possible D match to TRBD1 (6 bases). V was clipped by 0 bases and J by 7 bases, with 7 bases between them. The CDR3 sequence is 13 residues long. Germline V gives CDR1 SGDLS, CDR2 YYNGEE.

This chain connects TRBV11-2 to TRBJ2-7; maybe TRBD2 (6 bases). The V gene's germline CDR1 is SGHAT and CDR2 FQNNGV. Trimming pared 3 bases from V and 1 base from J, leaving 10 bases between. This CDR3 region has 14 residues. The CDR3 DNA reads TGTGCCAGCAGCTTTCACGGGGGTTCCTACGAGCAGTACTTC. Its protein is CASSFHGGSYEQYF. Together with reference TRBV11-2 and TRBJ2-7, the CDR3 gives the full variable domain: EAGVAQSPRYKIIEKRQSVAFWCNPISGHATLYWYQQILGQGPKLLIQFQNNGVVDDSQLPKDRFSAERLKGVDSTLKIQPAKLEDSAVYLCASSFHGGSYEQYFGPGTRLTVT.

This clone appeared a single time. The CDR3 spells CASSLEGRRYNEQFF. As DNA, the CDR3 is TGTGCCAGCAGCTTAGAAGGGAGGAGGTACAATGAGCAGTTCTTC. V gene TRBV7-6 combines with J gene TRBJ2-1; TRBD2 is a possible D gene (6 bases). Germline values: CDR1 SGHVS, CDR2 FNYEAQ. This CDR3 has 15 amino acids. With 1 base removed from V and 4 bases from J, the gap between germline ends came to 11 bases. The entire variable domain, with the rest obtained from reference TRBV7-6 and TRBJ2-1, is as follows: GAGVSQSPRYKVTKRGQDVALRCDPISGHVSLYWYRQALGQGPEFLTYFNYEAQQDKSGLPNDRFSAERPEGSISTLTIQRTEQRDSAMYRCASSLEGRRYNEQFFGPGTRLTVL.

The chain couples TRBV4-1 to TRBJ1-3, with D perhaps matching TRBD1 (6 bases). CDR1 and CDR2 from the germline V gene are MGHRA and YSYEKL. Trimming removed 2 bases from V and 3 bases from J, with 14 bases in between. The CDR3 extends over 16 amino acids. The CDR3 bases are TGCGCCAGCAGCCAAATATCGACAGGAGTTGGAAACACCATATATTTT. This sequence encodes CASSQISTGVGNTIYF.

The V gene is TRBV19, the J gene TRBJ1-6; TRBD1 is a possible D gene (6 bases). The CDR3 loop spans 17 amino acids. Trimming removed 3 bases at V and 0 bases at J, with 12 bases between. Germline values: CDR1 LNHDA, CDR2 SQIVND (reference sequence). CDR3 in DNA: TGTGCCAGTAGTATCGTAGGACAGAGCTCCTATAATTCACCCCTCCACTTT. This gives the protein CASSIVGQSSYNSPLHF. The complete variable domain, with remaining parts taken from reference TRBV19 and TRBJ1-6, reads DGGITQSPKYLFRKEGQNVTLSCEQNLNHDAMYWYRQDPGQGLRLIYYSQIVNDFQKGDIAEGYSVSREKKESFPLTVTSAQKNPTAFYLCASSIVGQSSYNSPLHFGNGTRLTVT.

This clone was observed a few times. This chain connects TRBV7-9 to TRBJ1-2; 9 bases align to TRBD1. Germline V gene sequence: CDR1 SEHNR, CDR2 FQNEAQ (reference sequence). The CDR3 contains 14 residues. The ends lost 5 bases at V and 1 base at J; junction bases unmatched: 2. The CDR3 spells CASSMGQGNYGYTF. The CDR3 region has the DNA TGTGCCAGCAGCATGGGACAGGGTAACTATGGCTACACCTTC.

The rearrangement links TRBV5-6 to TRBJ1-5, with 8 bases identical to TRBD1. The V gene's germline CDR1 is SGHDT and CDR2 YYEEEE. V shed 5 bases and J 2 bases; nucleotides not matched to a gene: 6. The CDR3 length is 15 residues. The CDR3 loop is CASSKQGEGNQPQHF. In DNA form, the CDR3 reads TGTGCCAGCAGTAAACAGGGGGAGGGCAATCAGCCCCAGCATTTT. The variable domain in full, with the rest retrieved from reference TRBV5-6 and TRBJ1-5, is DAGVTQSPTHLIKTRGQQVTLRCSPKSGHDTVSWYQQALGQGPQFIFQYYEEEERQRGNFPDRFSGHQFPNYSSELNVNALLLGDSALYLCASSKQGEGNQPQHFGDGTRLSIL.

The rearrangement uses TRBV29-1 and TRBJ2-2; no firm D call. The V and J ends lost 3 bases and 1 base respectively, with 3 bases between them. Germline loops: CDR1 SQVTM, CDR2 ANQGSEA. The CDR3 sequence is 12 residues long. The DNA of the CDR3 is TGCAGCGTTGACCAGAACACCGGGGAGCTGTTTTTT. It specifies CSVDQNTGELFF.

The rearrangement links TRBV4-2 to TRBJ2-1, with TRBD1 matching 10 bases. From germline, CDR1 is LGHNA and CDR2 YNFKEQ. J was trimmed by 2 bases and V by 4 bases; bases with no gene match: 8. The CDR3 totals 17 residues. In DNA form, the CDR3 reads TGTGCCAGCAGCCCGTATCGGACAGGGGGGCCCTACAATGAGCAGTTCTTC. Its translation is CASSPYRTGGPYNEQFF.

The table lists this clone with a count of one. The CDR3 loop is CASSSGTSGEETQYF. In nucleotides, the CDR3 is TGTGCCAGCAGTTCAGGGACTAGCGGGGAAGAGACCCAGTACTTC. The rearrangement uses TRBV27 and TRBJ2-5; 13 positions match TRBD2. Germline values: CDR1 MNHEY, CDR2 SMNVEV (reference sequence). The CDR3 runs 15 residues. Trimming took 4 bases from V and 3 from J; bases not matched to a gene: 2.

This clone was detected once. The chain combines TRBV27 with TRBJ2-5; TRBD1 agrees at 11 bases. Per the germline V gene, CDR1 is MNHEY and CDR2 is SMNVEV (reference sequence). Trimming removed 1 base from V and 1 base from J; junction bases left unmatched: 2. There are 16 residues in the CDR3. CDR3 region: CASSLLGTGGQETQYF. For the CDR3, the DNA is TGTGCCAGCAGTTTATTGGGGACAGGGGGCCAAGAGACCCAGTACTTC.

The CDR3 spells CASGDSMNTEAFF. The CDR3 DNA sequence: TGTGCCAGTGGTGACAGCATGAACACTGAAGCTTTCTTT. The gene calls are TRBV19 and TRBJ1-1; TRBD1 is a possible D gene (5 bases). The germline CDR1 and CDR2 sequences are LNHDA and SQIVND (reference sequence). V was cut by 8 bases and J by 0 bases, with 10 bases left in between. The CDR3 loop spans 13 amino acids.

This chain connects TRBV11-2 to TRBJ2-7, with D unclear. V lost 2 bases and J lost 2, with 7 bases in between. CDR3 size: 13 residues. Germline lookup yields CDR1 SGHAT and CDR2 FQNNGV. The CDR3 here is CASSLSVTYEQYF. DNA of the CDR3: TGTGCCAGCAGCTTATCGGTAACCTACGAGCAGTACTTC.

This clone has just a few counts. J is TRBJ2-7 and V is TRBV7-9, with D possibly TRBD2 on 5 matching bases. This CDR3 has 11 amino acids. The germline CDR1 and CDR2 sequences are SEHNR and FQNEAQ (reference sequence). CDR3 bases: TGTGCGGTCGGGGTCTCCTACGAGCAGTACTTC. This encodes CAVGVSYEQYF.

This sequence joins TRBV7-8 and TRBJ2-7; D unclear. Germline assignment: CDR1 SGHVS and CDR2 FQNEAQ. Trimming cost V 5 bases and J 5 bases, with 19 bases left between them. The CDR3 covers 15 residues. The CDR3 is CASSEDTTPAHEQYF. The CDR3 DNA is TGTGCCAGCAGCGAAGACACCACCCCGGCTCACGAGCAGTACTTC.

This clone has only one observation. The V and J genes are TRBV2 and TRBJ2-3, with 10 positions matching TRBD2. CDR1 SNHLY and CDR2 FYNNEI come from the germline V gene. CDR3 length equals 13 residues. Germline trimming cut 10 bases from V and 3 bases from J; bases unmatched to any gene: 4. This CDR3 is CANSSGGTDTQYF. CDR3 coding DNA: TGTGCCAATTCTAGCGGGGGTACAGATACGCAGTATTTT.

As concerns this clone: The same CDR3 arises from other DNA sequences in this sample as well. V is TRBV4-1 and J is TRBJ1-6; D remains unclear. CDR3 length: 15 residues. Germline values: CDR1 MGHRA, CDR2 YSYEKL. V lost 1 base, J lost 9 bases, and 13 bases lay in between. The CDR3 nucleotides read TGCGCCAGCAGCCAAGGGCGGCAAACGGGTTCACCCCTCCACTTT. This translates into CASSQGRQTGSPLHF.

The chain has TRBV7-9 and TRBJ1-2; D not resolved. Trimming took 1 base from V and 6 from J, leaving 12 bases between them. Per germline, CDR1 SEHNR and CDR2 FQNEAQ (reference sequence). The CDR3 is made up of 14 amino acids. The CDR3 nucleotides read TGTGCCAGCAGCTTAGTGCCGGGGTGGGATGGCTACACCTTC. Its protein is CASSLVPGWDGYTF.

The chain is built from TRBV7-6 and TRBJ1-1; D uncertain. The V gene lost 6 bases and the J gene lost 3 bases, with 11 bases spanning the gap. Per germline, CDR1 SGHVS and CDR2 FNYEAQ. The CDR3 has 13 amino acids. Here the CDR3 DNA reads TGTGCCAGCAGTTACAGCAGCTACACTGAAGCTTTCTTT. Amino acids: CASSYSSYTEAFF.

This clone was seen just once. V is TRBV27 and J is TRBJ1-2; unclear D gene. V was clipped by 2 bases and J by 4 bases, with 8 bases between them. The germline gives CDR1 MNHEY, CDR2 SMNVEV (reference sequence). This CDR3 region has 13 residues. The CDR3 sequence: CASSLGRAYGYTF. In DNA form, the CDR3 reads TGTGCCAGCAGTTTAGGGAGGGCCTATGGCTACACCTTC.

The chain combines TRBV9 with TRBJ2-7; D is ambiguous. This CDR3 has 13 amino acids. The V end was cut by 3 bases, the J end by 3 bases, with 10 bases between. CDR1 SGDLS and CDR2 YYNGEE come from the germline V gene. CDR3 sequence: CASSAPTSYEQYF. Written as DNA, the CDR3 is TGTGCCAGCAGCGCGCCCACCAGCTACGAGCAGTACTTC.

The chain is built from TRBV4-1 and TRBJ2-7; a weak D match, TRBD2 (6 bases). The CDR3 is made up of 14 amino acids. V was trimmed by 0 bases and J by 3 bases, leaving 9 bases between them. Germline V gene sequence: CDR1 MGHRA, CDR2 YSYEKL. The CDR3, as DNA: TGCGCCAGCAGCCAAGAACCTAGCGTCTACGAGCAGTACTTC. Its protein product is CASSQEPSVYEQYF.